Below, one T cell receptor beta chain is given with its context. Per germline, CDR1 LNHDA and CDR2 SQIVND (reference sequence). Trimming removed 7 bases from V and 4 bases from J; junction bases left unmatched: 9. There are 15 residues in the CDR3. This specimen comes from a study of blood T cell repertoires in COVID-19. Looking at the study overall: PBMCs, B-cell-depleted T cells, or T cells provided the cDNA or gDNA that made up the material.

In the original processing: Reference gene primer amplification in the assay estimated nucleated cell counts. Some clones are missing from TCRdb's copy, which holds only in-frame ones; the method was immunoSEQ multiplex PCR. V and J calls and clone size follow that table, whereas D and trimming were derived from the DNA. This table holds 150,000 or so clones, 82% found once. Participants were placed into cohorts based on the clinical history they reported. Two consecutive negative NP/OP PCR tests, clearance, or resolved symptoms defined Cohort 3 recovery. This clonotype was obtained from a man between 60 and 70 years old who had recovered from COVID-19. V gene TRBV19 combines with J gene TRBJ1-4; 7 bases match TRBD1. Source material: PBMCs or T cells enriched from blood (not recorded which). The CDR3 nucleotides are TGTGCCAGTACCACATTACAGGGGATTAATGAAAAACTGTTTTTT. This sequence encodes CASTTLQGINEKLFF. Combining the CDR3 with reference TRBV19 and TRBJ1-4 gives the whole variable domain DGGITQSPKYLFRKEGQNVTLSCEQNLNHDAMYWYRQDPGQGLRLIYYSQIVNDFQKGDIAEGYSVSREKKESFPLTVTSAQKNPTAFYLCASTTLQGINEKLFFGSGTQLSVL.